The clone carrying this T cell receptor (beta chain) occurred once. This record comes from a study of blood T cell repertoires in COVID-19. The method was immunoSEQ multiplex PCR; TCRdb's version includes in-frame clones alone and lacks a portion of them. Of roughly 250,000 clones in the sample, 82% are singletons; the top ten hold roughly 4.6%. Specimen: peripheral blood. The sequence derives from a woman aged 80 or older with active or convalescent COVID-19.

The CDR3 DNA is TGTGCCAGCAGTTCACGGGGGGTGCTGTTTTTT. Protein sequence: CASSSRGVLFF. The chain couples TRBV28 to TRBJ1-4; D might be TRBD1 (5 bases). Germline V gene data show CDR1 as MDHEN and CDR2 as SYDVKM. This CDR3 has 11 amino acids. V dropped 4 bases and J dropped 14 bases, with 11 bases sitting between them.